The 26 T cell receptor beta chains below were found in one sample sequenced in a study of blood T cell repertoires in COVID-19. The repertoire was sequenced with immunoSEQ multiplex PCR; TCRdb's copy has only in-frame clones and lacks some. The sample has approximately 230,000 clones, roughly 87% seen once. Sequencing was performed on peripheral blood. The receptor source for this set is a young man with active or convalescent COVID-19.

This chain links TRBV28 with TRBJ1-2; tentative D call: TRBD1 (5 bases). With 7 bases removed from V and 9 bases from J, the gap between germline ends came to 18 bases. This CDR3 is built from 13 residues. Germline V gene lookup returns CDR1 MDHEN and CDR2 SYDVKM. The CDR3 DNA is TGTGCCAGCATCAAACGGGGGGGGTTAAGCTACACCTTC. It codes for CASIKRGGLSYTF.

The chain employs TRBV4-1 and TRBJ2-3, with TRBD2 as a possible D gene (7 bases). This CDR3 region has 15 residues. V dropped 8 bases and J dropped 4 bases, with 19 bases sitting between them. Germline V gives CDR1 MGHRA, CDR2 YSYEKL. CDR3 protein: CASSPLGGGSDTQYF. The DNA for the CDR3 is TGCGCCAGCTCGCCCCTGGGGGGGGGCTCAGATACGCAGTATTTT.

The rearrangement uses TRBV3-1 (or the pseudogene TRBV3-2) and TRBJ1-6; D call uncertain. V was cut by 4 bases and J by 6 bases, with 10 bases left in between. CDR1 is LGHDT, CDR2 YNNKEL, per germline (reference sequence). This CDR3 has 14 residues. CDR3 sequence reads: CASSLPGGNSPLHF. For the CDR3, the DNA is TGTGCCAGCAGCCTGCCCGGTGGTAATTCACCCCTCCACTTT.

This clone was seen just once. V usage is TRBV9 and J usage is TRBJ2-3; the D is unclear. Germline-derived CDR1 and CDR2 are SGDLS and YYNGEE. V shed 0 bases and J shed 4 bases, with 12 bases lying between them. This CDR3 has 15 amino acids. The CDR3 reads CASSVGVARPDTQYF. CDR3 sequence (DNA): TGTGCCAGCAGCGTAGGGGTAGCCAGACCAGATACGCAGTATTTT.

This sequence joins TRBV3-1 (or the pseudogene TRBV3-2) and TRBJ1-4; D may be TRBD1 (6 bases). The CDR3 totals 14 residues. Germline CDR1 reads LGHDT; CDR2 reads YNNKEL (reference sequence). The V end lost 11 bases, the J end lost 8 bases, and 21 bases lay between the germline ends. This CDR3 is CASTPRGGREKLFF. CDR3 DNA sequence: TGTGCCTCTACTCCTCGGGGGGGGCGGGAAAAACTGTTTTTT.

This rearrangement joins TRBV28 to TRBJ1-2, with 9 bases identical to TRBD1. Germline lookup yields CDR1 MDHEN and CDR2 SYDVKM. V lost 6 bases and J lost 5; bases outside the gene matches: 19. This CDR3 has 18 residues. CDR3 sequence (DNA): TGTGCCAGCAGACTCATGAAGGGGACAGGGCGAAAAGGGTATGGCTACACCTTC. This sequence encodes CASRLMKGTGRKGYGYTF.

V is TRBV4-3 and J is TRBJ2-7, with TRBD1 as a possible D gene (6 bases). Trimming shortened V by 0 bases and J by 2 bases, and 8 bases separated the two germline ends. CDR3 length: 14 amino acids. Germline CDR1 and CDR2: LGHNA and YSLEER. The CDR3 spells CASSQETGPYEQYF. The CDR3, as DNA: TGCGCCAGCAGCCAAGAGACAGGACCCTACGAGCAGTACTTC.

The V and J genes are TRBV5-1 and TRBJ2-5, with TRBD2 matching over 12 bases. Losses at the gene ends were 2 bases for V and 2 bases for J; bases not matched to a gene: 1. The CDR3 contains 15 residues. Germline CDR1 and CDR2: SGHRS and YFSETQ. The CDR3 nucleotides read TGCGCCAGCAGCTTACTAGCGGGAGGTCAAGAGACCCAGTACTTC. This translates into CASSLLAGGQETQYF.

The V gene is TRBV28, the J gene TRBJ2-1; 7 positions match TRBD2. Germline loops: CDR1 MDHEN, CDR2 SYDVKM. The trim removed 10 bases at V and 5 bases at J, leaving 20 bases unmatched. This CDR3 has 17 residues. CDR3 loop: CATSPRGVGVKNNEQFF. CDR3 nucleotides: TGTGCCACCTCACCCCGGGGGGTCGGCGTTAAGAACAATGAGCAGTTCTTC.

The CDR3: CASSLGRSGLNEQFF. In DNA, the CDR3 is TGTGCCAGCAGCCTCGGGCGGTCAGGGCTCAATGAGCAGTTCTTC. The chain couples TRBV7-9 to TRBJ2-1; D possibly corresponds to TRBD1 (5 bases). V lost 5 bases and J 6 bases, leaving 17 bases between the germline ends. This CDR3 comprises 15 residues. Germline assignment: CDR1 SEHNR and CDR2 FQNEAQ (reference sequence). Using reference TRBV7-9 and TRBJ2-1 for the parts outside the CDR3, the full variable domain is DTGVSQNPRHKITKRGQNVTFRCDPISEHNRLYWYRQTLGQGPEFLTYFQNEAQLEKSRLLSDRFSAERPKGSFSTLEIQRTEQGDSAMYLCASSLGRSGLNEQFFGPGTRLTVL.

The chain uses TRBV19 and TRBJ2-7, with TRBD2 identical over 7 bases. The germline V gene encodes CDR1 LNHDA and CDR2 SQIVND (reference sequence). V dropped 4 bases and J dropped 6; count of bases not matched to a gene: 3. CDR3 length equals 12 residues. The CDR3 region has the DNA TGTGCCAGTAGTAGCGGGAGCAGCGAGCAGTACTTC. Translated: CASSSGSSEQYF.

This chain uses TRBV9 with TRBJ2-7; D uncertain. The CDR3 sequence is 14 residues long. Trimming took 0 bases from V and 2 from J, leaving 9 bases between them. From germline, CDR1 is SGDLS and CDR2 YYNGEE. CDR3 sequence: CASSVGVEPYEQYF. The CDR3 DNA follows: TGTGCCAGCAGCGTAGGAGTTGAACCCTACGAGCAGTACTTC.

The chain has TRBV2 and TRBJ2-5; TRBD2 matches at 7 bases. Germline loops: CDR1 SNHLY, CDR2 FYNNEI. CDR3 length: 14 residues. J lost 5 bases, V lost 2 bases, and 5 bases had no gene match. CDR3 DNA: TGTGCCAGCAGTGAATATGCCGGGGGGGAGACCCAGTACTTC. Its translation is CASSEYAGGETQYF. The variable domain in full, completed from reference TRBV2 and TRBJ2-5, reads EPEVTQTPSHQVTQMGQEVILRCVPISNHLYFYWYRQILGQKVEFLVSFYNNEISEKSEIFDDQFSVERPDGSNFTLKIRSTKLEDSAMYFCASSEYAGGETQYFGPGTRLLVL.

The V call is TRBV7-3, the J call TRBJ2-2; perhaps TRBD1 as D (7 bases). This CDR3 has 16 residues. Germline-derived CDR1 and CDR2 are SGHTA and FQGTGA. Trimming took off 5 bases at V and 4 bases at J, with 17 bases between the two ends. CDR3 residues: CASSQQGGGGTGELFF. The CDR3 nucleotides read TGTGCCAGCAGCCAGCAAGGAGGGGGCGGCACCGGGGAGCTGTTTTTT.

This chain links TRBV5-4 with TRBJ1-3; TRBD1 agrees at 7 bases. This CDR3 is built from 15 residues. The ends lost 4 bases at V and 0 bases at J; junction bases unmatched: 4. Looked up from germline, CDR1 is SGHNT and CDR2 is YYREEE (reference sequence). The CDR3 DNA reads as TGTGCCAGCAGCCCGACAGGGAACTCTGGAAACACCATATATTTT. This codes for CASSPTGNSGNTIYF.

The V gene is TRBV29-1, the J gene TRBJ1-2; possibly TRBD1 for D (5 bases). Germline CDR1 SQVTM, CDR2 ANQGSEA. V was clipped by 7 bases and J by 5 bases, with 8 bases between them. There are 10 residues in the CDR3. CDR3 sequence: CSADSYGYTF. DNA for the CDR3: TGCAGCGCAGACAGTTATGGCTACACCTTC.

The rearrangement uses TRBV29-1 and TRBJ1-2; a possible D gene is TRBD1 (6 bases). The germline gives CDR1 SQVTM, CDR2 ANQGSEA. Trimming pared 6 bases from V and 5 bases from J, leaving 25 bases between. CDR3 length equals 16 residues. CDR3 region: CSVDQGRGRTGYGYTF. CDR3 DNA: TGCAGCGTGGACCAAGGGCGGGGGCGCACAGGGTATGGCTACACCTTC.

The chain employs TRBV7-3 and TRBJ2-5, with D perhaps TRBD1 (6 bases). CDR1 and CDR2 (germline): SGHTA, FQGTGA. The CDR3 covers 15 residues. The ends were cut back, 6 bases at V and 3 bases at J, with 17 bases in the middle. CDR3 nucleotide sequence: TGTGCCAGCAGTCTGACAGGCGGGCACAAAGAGACCCAGTACTTC. Its protein is CASSLTGGHKETQYF.

In this sample, this clone turned up once. The rearrangement uses TRBV28 and TRBJ2-5; D is possibly TRBD1 (6 bases). The CDR3 totals 14 residues. The germline CDR1 and CDR2 sequences are MDHEN and SYDVKM. Between the trimmed V and J ends, which lost 5 bases and 1 base, there was a span of 11 bases. CDR3 residues: CASSRDRFQETQYF. The CDR3 DNA reads TGTGCCAGCAGTCGAGACAGGTTCCAAGAGACCCAGTACTTC.

This chain links TRBV27 with TRBJ2-1, with 9 bases aligning to TRBD2. This CDR3 is 14 amino acids long. Looked up from germline, CDR1 is MNHEY and CDR2 is SMNVEV (reference sequence). After removal of 3 bases from V and 10 bases from J, the junction contained 7 bases not matched to a gene. CDR3 nucleotide sequence: TGTGCCAGCAGTTTTAGCGGGAGAGCAAGGGAGCAGTTCTTC. This codes for CASSFSGRAREQFF.

The chain employs TRBV18 and TRBJ1-3; D is perhaps TRBD1 (6 bases). Germline CDR1 and CDR2: KGHSH and LQKENI. The CDR3 has 16 residues. The ends were cut back, 3 bases at V and 4 bases at J, with 16 bases in the middle. In nucleotides, the CDR3 is TGTGCCAGCTCACCGGGGGGGGCGACCCGAGGAAACACCATATATTTT. It specifies CASSPGGATRGNTIYF.

The V and J genes are TRBV19 and TRBJ2-3; TRBD2 might be the D (6 bases). Germline V CDR1 and CDR2: LNHDA, SQIVND (reference sequence). The CDR3 consists of 14 residues. Trimming shortened V by 2 bases and J by 4 bases, and 10 bases separated the two germline ends. The CDR3 DNA reads as TGTGCCAGTAGTATATCGGGAGAAGCAGATACGCAGTATTTT. Protein: CASSISGEADTQYF.

The chain is built from TRBV5-8 and TRBJ1-3; 8 nucleotides agree with TRBD1. V shed 5 bases and J 0 bases; nucleotides not matched to a gene: 7. The CDR3 loop spans 16 amino acids. Germline CDR1 reads SGHTS; CDR2 reads YDEGEE. CDR3 bases: TGTGCCAGCAGTTCTTTGGACAGGGACTCTGGAAACACCATATATTTT. Its protein is CASSSLDRDSGNTIYF.

The genes are TRBV4-3 and TRBJ2-7; TRBD1 might be the D (6 bases). Trimming pared 0 bases from V and 3 bases from J, leaving 15 bases between. This CDR3 contains 16 residues. Germline loops: CDR1 LGHNA, CDR2 YSLEER. The CDR3 nucleotides read TGCGCCAGCAGCCAAGAGTATCCAGGGGCAGACTACGAGCAGTACTTC. Its translation is CASSQEYPGADYEQYF.

The genes are TRBV7-9 and TRBJ2-1; D gene unclear. The CDR3 covers 12 residues. Trimming removed 1 base from V and 9 bases from J, with 7 bases in between. Looked up from germline, CDR1 is SEHNR and CDR2 is FQNEAQ (reference sequence). CDR3 in DNA: TGTGCCAGCAGCTTAGGTCAATCTGAGCAGTTCTTC. Translated, it gives CASSLGQSEQFF.

V is TRBV15 and J is TRBJ2-7; 7 positions agree with TRBD1. The length of the CDR3 is 15 residues. The trim removed 0 bases at V and 6 bases at J, leaving 8 bases unmatched. The germline CDR1 and CDR2 sequences are LNHNV and YYDKDF (reference sequence). The CDR3 protein is CATSRDLTGSSEQYF. CDR3 nucleotides: TGTGCCACCAGCAGAGATTTGACAGGGTCGAGCGAGCAGTACTTC.